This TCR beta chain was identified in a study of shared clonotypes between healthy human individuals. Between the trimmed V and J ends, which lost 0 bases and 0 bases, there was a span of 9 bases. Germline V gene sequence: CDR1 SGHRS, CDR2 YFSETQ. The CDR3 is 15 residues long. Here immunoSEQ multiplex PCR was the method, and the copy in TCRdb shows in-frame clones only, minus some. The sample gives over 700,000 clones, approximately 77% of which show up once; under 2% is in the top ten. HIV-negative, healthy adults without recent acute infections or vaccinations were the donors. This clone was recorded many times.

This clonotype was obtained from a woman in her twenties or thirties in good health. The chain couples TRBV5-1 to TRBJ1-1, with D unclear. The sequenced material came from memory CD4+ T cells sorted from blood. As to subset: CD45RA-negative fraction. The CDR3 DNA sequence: TGCGCCAGCAGCTTGGCGTCTGGGCTGAACACTGAAGCTTTCTTT. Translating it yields CASSLASGLNTEAFF.